These 23 T cell receptor beta chains originate from one sample sequenced in a study of cytomegalovirus exposure and HLA in healthy donors. PCR was performed using 60 Vbeta and 13 Jbeta primers. TCRdb's table, derived via immunoSEQ multiplex PCR, lists solely in-frame clones and lacks some. The top ten hold just over 2% of the sample, which has about 120,000 clones, about 79% seen once. Material for sequencing was PBMCs. The receptor set was obtained from a human donor in good health.

The V and J genes are TRBV5-4 and TRBJ2-1, with 8 bases that match TRBD1. The CDR3 runs 14 residues. After removal of 3 bases from V and 10 bases from J, the junction contained 9 bases not matched to a gene. Germline CDR1 is SGHNT and CDR2 is YYREEE (reference sequence). The CDR3 loop is CASSYDRGRWEQFF. CDR3 DNA: TGTGCCAGCAGCTACGACAGGGGACGATGGGAGCAGTTCTTC.

This clone was counted once. This rearrangement joins TRBV7-6 to TRBJ2-1, with TRBD2 identical over 13 bases. The CDR3 is 20 residues long. V was pared by 5 bases and J by 0 bases, with 13 bases of the junction left unmatched. The germline CDR1 and CDR2 sequences are SGHVS and FNYEAQ. The CDR3 sequence: CASSPSWKGTSGTSYNEQFF. The CDR3 bases are TGTGCCAGCAGCCCAAGCTGGAAGGGGACTAGCGGGACCTCCTACAATGAGCAGTTCTTC.

The rearrangement joins TRBV30 to TRBJ2-1; 7 bases map to TRBD2. The length of the CDR3 is 14 residues. Germline values: CDR1 GTSNPN, CDR2 SVGIG (reference sequence). The ends lost 6 bases at V and 7 bases at J; junction bases unmatched: 12. The CDR3 here is CACPNLRGGNEQFF. The DNA for the CDR3 is TGTGCCTGTCCAAATTTGAGGGGAGGGAATGAGCAGTTCTTC.

J is TRBJ1-4 and V is TRBV25-1; 9 nucleotides line up with TRBD1. The ends lost 7 bases at V and 3 bases at J; junction bases unmatched: 9. The germline V gene encodes CDR1 MGHDK and CDR2 SYGVNS. The CDR3 has 16 residues. CDR3 nucleotide sequence: TGTGCCAGCATGGCTCCCACAGGGGGCCCTAATGAAAAACTGTTTTTT. It translates to CASMAPTGGPNEKLFF.

This rearrangement joins TRBV18 to TRBJ2-4, with TRBD1 matching over 7 bases. The CDR3 sequence is 12 residues long. The germline V gene has CDR1 KGHSH and CDR2 LQKENI. J gave up 15 bases and V 4 bases, and 9 bases lay outside the gene matches. CDR3 in amino acids: CASSLGPGQSYF. In DNA form, the CDR3 reads TGTGCCAGCTCACTCGGACCGGGACAGTCGTACTTC.

This chain joins TRBV6-5 and TRBJ1-5; 7 nucleotides align to TRBD1. The CDR3 length is 13 residues. V lost 10 bases and J lost 4; bases outside the gene matches: 7. Per germline, CDR1 MNHEY and CDR2 SVGAGI. CDR3 nucleotides: TGTGCCACATCCCGGGACAGTAATCAGCCCCAGCATTTT. It translates to CATSRDSNQPQHF.

The V call is TRBV28, the J call TRBJ2-5; 8 bases fit TRBD1. Per germline, CDR1 MDHEN and CDR2 SYDVKM. J lost 3 bases, V lost 5 bases, and 11 bases had no gene match. The CDR3 totals 16 residues. CDR3 sequence: CASSLAGTGGKETQYF. CDR3 DNA sequence: TGTGCCAGCAGTCTGGCCGGGACAGGAGGAAAAGAGACCCAGTACTTC. The whole variable domain, remainder taken from reference TRBV28 and TRBJ2-5, is DVKVTQSSRYLVKRTGEKVFLECVQDMDHENMFWYRQDPGLGLRLIYFSYDVKMKEKGDIPEGYSVSREKKERFSLILESASTNQTSMYLCASSLAGTGGKETQYFGPGTRLLVL.

The CDR3 loop reads CASRPTPGQGTNEQFF. CDR3 DNA: TGCGCCAGCCGCCCTACACCGGGACAGGGAACGAATGAGCAGTTCTTC. The V and J genes are TRBV5-1 and TRBJ2-1; 9 bases agree with TRBD1. The length of the CDR3 is 16 residues. Germline V gene data show CDR1 as SGHRS and CDR2 as YFSETQ. Unmatched junction bases numbered 15, after V lost 7 bases and J lost 7 bases.

The V and J genes are TRBV5-8 and TRBJ1-1; 9 nucleotides match TRBD1. This CDR3 has 16 amino acids. Germline loops: CDR1 SGHTS, CDR2 YDEGEE. V lost 4 bases to trimming and J lost 4 bases; unmatched junction nucleotides: 11. The CDR3 DNA sequence: TGTGCCAGCAGCGTAGGGACAGGGACCTTCGGCACTGAAGCTTTCTTT. It yields the protein CASSVGTGTFGTEAFF.

This rearrangement joins TRBV7-9 to TRBJ1-3; D may be TRBD1 (5 bases). Germline V gene data show CDR1 as SEHNR and CDR2 as FQNEAQ (reference sequence). The CDR3 is 18 amino acids. V lost 2 bases and J lost 4, with 21 bases in between. The CDR3 region has the DNA TGTGCCAGCAGCTTAAAGTTCGGGACTCAATTTGGCGGAAACACCATATATTTT. This sequence encodes CASSLKFGTQFGGNTIYF. Full variable domain (missing parts from reference TRBV7-9 and TRBJ1-3): DTGVSQNPRHKITKRGQNVTFRCDPISEHNRLYWYRQTLGQGPEFLTYFQNEAQLEKSRLLSDRFSAERPKGSFSTLEIQRTEQGDSAMYLCASSLKFGTQFGGNTIYFGEGSWLTVV.

The V gene is TRBV2, the J gene TRBJ1-1, with D possibly being TRBD1 (5 bases). Germline values: CDR1 SNHLY, CDR2 FYNNEI. Trimming removed 6 bases at V and 1 base at J, with 9 bases between. The CDR3 loop spans 13 amino acids. CDR3 DNA sequence: TGTGCCAGCAGAGAGCAGGGGAACACTGAAGCTTTCTTT. Protein sequence: CASREQGNTEAFF.

The rearrangement joins TRBV7-2 to TRBJ2-5, with D uncertain. The CDR3 totals 11 residues. Germline CDR1 and CDR2: SGHTA and FQGNSA. Trimming cost V 4 bases and J 2 bases, with 2 bases left between them. The CDR3 coding sequence is TGTGCCAGCAGCTCACAAGAGACCCAGTACTTC. It yields the protein CASSSQETQYF.

This clone is a singleton in its sample. J is TRBJ2-7 and V is TRBV4-1; tentatively, D is TRBD1 (6 bases). Looked up from germline, CDR1 is MGHRA and CDR2 is YSYEKL. The CDR3 covers 15 residues. V lost 6 bases and J 1 base, leaving 16 bases between the germline ends. This CDR3 reads CASSGPGHLSYEQYF. CDR3 nucleotides: TGCGCCAGCAGTGGTCCGGGACACCTTTCCTACGAGCAGTACTTC.

V gene TRBV5-4 combines with J gene TRBJ1-5; the match to TRBD1 covers 7 bases. The length of the CDR3 is 14 residues. J gave up 2 bases and V 4 bases, and 3 bases lay outside the gene matches. From germline, CDR1 is SGHNT and CDR2 YYREEE (reference sequence). CDR3 DNA: TGTGCCAGCAGCGCGCAGGGGGGCAATCAGCCCCAGCATTTT. This gives the protein CASSAQGGNQPQHF.

The chain has TRBV7-2 and TRBJ2-6, with D unresolved. V was cut by 1 base and J by 0 bases, with 7 bases left in between. Germline V lookup: CDR1 SGHTA, CDR2 FQGNSA. The length of the CDR3 is 16 residues. CDR3 amino acids: CASSLVVRSGANVLTF. CDR3 nucleotide sequence: TGTGCCAGCAGCTTAGTTGTCCGCTCTGGGGCCAACGTCCTGACTTTC.

The V gene is TRBV6-5, the J gene TRBJ2-7; 7 bases fit TRBD1. The germline V gene encodes CDR1 MNHEY and CDR2 SVGAGI. Trimming took 6 bases from V and 4 from J; bases not matched to a gene: 12. CDR3 length equals 15 residues. The CDR3: CASSRLDRVAYEQYF. In DNA form, the CDR3 reads TGTGCCAGCAGCCGTCTTGACAGGGTGGCGTACGAGCAGTACTTC.

The sample holds a few counts of this clone. J is TRBJ1-1 and V is TRBV4-2; 7 bases line up with TRBD1. This CDR3 is 15 amino acids long. Germline assignment: CDR1 LGHNA and CDR2 YNFKEQ. The junction had 5 bases not matched to a gene; V was cut back by 4 bases and J by 0 bases. CDR3 amino acids: CASSRDRNMNTEAFF. The CDR3 coding sequence is TGTGCCAGCAGCCGGGACAGAAACATGAACACTGAAGCTTTCTTT.

The chain recombines TRBV29-1 with TRBJ2-2; 9 nucleotides agree with TRBD1. The CDR3 is 13 residues long. V was pared by 4 bases and J by 6 bases, with 3 bases of the junction left unmatched. Germline lookup yields CDR1 SQVTM and CDR2 ANQGSEA. As DNA, the CDR3 is TGCAGCGTTGGGGACAGGGTAGCCGGGGAGCTGTTTTTT. It specifies CSVGDRVAGELFF.

The V gene is TRBV27, the J gene TRBJ2-1; 8 nucleotides agree with TRBD2. The CDR3 is 14 amino acids. Germline values: CDR1 MNHEY, CDR2 SMNVEV (reference sequence). V shed 11 bases, J shed 3 bases, and the junction held 9 bases outside the gene matches. In DNA, the CDR3 is TGTGCCTACCCCCCAGCGGGAGACTACAATGAGCAGTTCTTC. Its protein product is CAYPPAGDYNEQFF.

The chain recombines TRBV6-5 with TRBJ2-7; 8 bases are a match to TRBD1. This CDR3 is built from 15 residues. CDR1 and CDR2 from the germline V gene are MNHEY and SVGAGI. Losses at the gene ends were 4 bases for V and 1 base for J; bases not matched to a gene: 6. Here the CDR3 DNA reads TGTGCCAGCAGTTGGGCTGACAGGGGATCCTACGAGCAGTACTTC. As protein: CASSWADRGSYEQYF.

The chain joins TRBV6-4 to TRBJ2-4, with a possible D match to TRBD1 (5 bases). Germline loops: CDR1 MRHNA, CDR2 SNTAGT. The CDR3 is made up of 16 amino acids. Trimming removed 2 bases from V and 0 bases from J, with 11 bases in between. CDR3 amino acids: CASSDRDRRAKNIQYF. The DNA of the CDR3 is TGTGCCAGCAGTGACCGCGACAGAAGAGCCAAAAACATTCAGTACTTC.

The chain has TRBV30 and TRBJ2-5; TRBD2 agrees at 11 bases. Unmatched junction bases numbered 5, after V lost 3 bases and J lost 2 bases. Germline V gene lookup returns CDR1 GTSNPN and CDR2 SVGIG (reference sequence). This CDR3 is built from 15 residues. CDR3 bases: TGTGCCTGGAGGATGGGACTAGCGGCACAAGAGACCCAGTACTTC. It is translated as CAWRMGLAAQETQYF.

This clone came up a few times. The V and J genes are TRBV6-5 and TRBJ1-5, with no clear D. The CDR3 is 14 residues long. Per germline, CDR1 MNHEY and CDR2 SVGAGI. V lost 2 bases to trimming and J lost 5 bases, with 10 bases between them. The CDR3 bases are TGTGCCAGCAGTTACCAGGCCAACTATCAGCCCCAGCATTTT. Translating it yields CASSYQANYQPQHF.